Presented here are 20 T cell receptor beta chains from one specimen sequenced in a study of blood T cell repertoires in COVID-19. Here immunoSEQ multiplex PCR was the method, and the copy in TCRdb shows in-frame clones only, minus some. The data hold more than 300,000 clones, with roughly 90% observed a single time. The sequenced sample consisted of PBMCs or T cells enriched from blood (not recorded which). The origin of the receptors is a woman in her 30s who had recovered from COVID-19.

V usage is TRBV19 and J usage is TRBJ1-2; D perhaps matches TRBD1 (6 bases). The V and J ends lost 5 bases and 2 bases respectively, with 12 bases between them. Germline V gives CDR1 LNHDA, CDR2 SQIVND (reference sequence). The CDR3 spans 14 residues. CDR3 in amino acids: CASSSIQGNYGYTF. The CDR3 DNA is TGTGCCAGTAGTTCGATTCAGGGGAACTATGGCTACACCTTC.

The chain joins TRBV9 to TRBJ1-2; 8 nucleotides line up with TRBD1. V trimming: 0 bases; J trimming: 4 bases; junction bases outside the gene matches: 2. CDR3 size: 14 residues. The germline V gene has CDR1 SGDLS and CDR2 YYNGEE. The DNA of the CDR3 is TGTGCCAGCAGCGTAGGGACAGGGTTCTATGGCTACACCTTC. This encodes CASSVGTGFYGYTF.

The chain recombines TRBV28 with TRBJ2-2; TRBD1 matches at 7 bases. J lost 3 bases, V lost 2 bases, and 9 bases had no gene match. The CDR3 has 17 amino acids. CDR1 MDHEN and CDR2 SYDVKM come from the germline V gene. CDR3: CASSLGLTGTYTGELFF. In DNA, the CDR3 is TGTGCCAGCAGTTTAGGCTTGACAGGGACCTACACCGGGGAGCTGTTTTTT. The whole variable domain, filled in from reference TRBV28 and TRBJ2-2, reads DVKVTQSSRYLVKRTGEKVFLECVQDMDHENMFWYRQDPGLGLRLIYFSYDVKMKEKGDIPEGYSVSREKKERFSLILESASTNQTSMYLCASSLGLTGTYTGELFFGEGSRLTVL.

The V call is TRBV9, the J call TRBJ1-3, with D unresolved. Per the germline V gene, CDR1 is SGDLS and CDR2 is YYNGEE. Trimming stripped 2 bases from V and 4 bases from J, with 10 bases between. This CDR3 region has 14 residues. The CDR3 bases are TGTGCCAGCAGCGTGAGGGATGCGGGAAACACCATATATTTT. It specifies CASSVRDAGNTIYF.

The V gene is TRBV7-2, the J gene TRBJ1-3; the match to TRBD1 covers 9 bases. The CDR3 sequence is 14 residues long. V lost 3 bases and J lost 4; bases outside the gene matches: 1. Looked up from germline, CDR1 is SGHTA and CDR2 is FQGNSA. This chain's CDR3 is CASSFDRGGNTIYF. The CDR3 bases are TGTGCCAGCAGCTTCGACAGGGGGGGAAACACCATATATTTT.

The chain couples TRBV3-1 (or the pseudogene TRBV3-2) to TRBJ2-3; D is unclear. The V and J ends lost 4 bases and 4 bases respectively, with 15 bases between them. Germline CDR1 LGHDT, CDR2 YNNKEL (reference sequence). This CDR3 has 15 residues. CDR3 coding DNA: TGTGCCAGCAGCCCCTCCAGCGTCTTCGCAGATACGCAGTATTTT. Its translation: CASSPSSVFADTQYF.

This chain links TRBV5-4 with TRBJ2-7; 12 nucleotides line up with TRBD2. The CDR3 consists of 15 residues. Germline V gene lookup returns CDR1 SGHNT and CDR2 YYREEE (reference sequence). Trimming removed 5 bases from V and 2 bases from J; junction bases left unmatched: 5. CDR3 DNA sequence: TGTGCCAGCAGTCCTAGCGGGGGGGTCGCCTACGAGCAGTACTTC. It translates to CASSPSGGVAYEQYF.

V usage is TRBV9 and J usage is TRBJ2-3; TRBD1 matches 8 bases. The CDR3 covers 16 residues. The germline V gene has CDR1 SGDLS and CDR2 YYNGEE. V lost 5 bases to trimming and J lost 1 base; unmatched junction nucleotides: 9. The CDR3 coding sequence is TGTGCCAGCAGGTGGACAGGGCAAACACGCACAGATACGCAGTATTTT. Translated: CASRWTGQTRTDTQYF.

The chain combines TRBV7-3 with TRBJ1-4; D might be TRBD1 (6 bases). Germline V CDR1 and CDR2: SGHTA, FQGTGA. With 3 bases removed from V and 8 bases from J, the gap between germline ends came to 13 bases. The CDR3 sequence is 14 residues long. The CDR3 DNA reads TGTGCCAGCAGCTTTTTCAGGGGTGGAGAAAAACTGTTTTTT. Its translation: CASSFFRGGEKLFF.

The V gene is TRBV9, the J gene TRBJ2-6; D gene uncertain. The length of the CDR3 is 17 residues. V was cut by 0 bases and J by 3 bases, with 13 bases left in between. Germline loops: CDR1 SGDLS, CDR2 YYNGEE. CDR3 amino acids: CASSVEVRLVGANVLTF. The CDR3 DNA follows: TGTGCCAGCAGCGTAGAGGTCAGGTTAGTTGGGGCCAACGTCCTGACTTTC.

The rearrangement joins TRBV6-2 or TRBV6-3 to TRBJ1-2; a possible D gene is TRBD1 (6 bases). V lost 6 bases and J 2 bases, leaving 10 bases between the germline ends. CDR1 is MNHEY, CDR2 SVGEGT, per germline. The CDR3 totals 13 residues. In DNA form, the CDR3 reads TGTGCCAGCAGCGACGACAGGAACTATGGCTACACCTTC. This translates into CASSDDRNYGYTF.

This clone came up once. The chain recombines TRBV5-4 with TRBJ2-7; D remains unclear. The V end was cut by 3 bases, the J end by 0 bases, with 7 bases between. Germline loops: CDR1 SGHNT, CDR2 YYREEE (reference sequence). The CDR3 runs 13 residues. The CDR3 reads CASSSQDSYEQYF. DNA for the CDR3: TGTGCCAGCAGCTCCCAGGACTCCTACGAGCAGTACTTC. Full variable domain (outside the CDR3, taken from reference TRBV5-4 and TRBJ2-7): ETGVTQSPTHLIKTRGQQVTLRCSSQSGHNTVSWYQQALGQGPQFIFQYYREEENGRGNFPPRFSGLQFPNYSSELNVNALELDDSALYLCASSSQDSYEQYFGPGTRLTVT.

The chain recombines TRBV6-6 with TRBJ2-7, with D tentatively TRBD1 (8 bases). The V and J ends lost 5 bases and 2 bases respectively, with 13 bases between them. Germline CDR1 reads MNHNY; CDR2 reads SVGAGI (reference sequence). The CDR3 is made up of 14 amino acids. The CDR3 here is CASSKQGGPYEQYF. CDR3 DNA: TGTGCCAGCAGTAAACAGGGGGGGCCCTACGAGCAGTACTTC.

CDR3 bases: TGTGCCAGCAGCCCGTGGTCTAGCGGGGGAAATACGCAGTATTTT. Protein product: CASSPWSSGGNTQYF. The V call is TRBV5-6, the J call TRBJ2-3; 10 bases agree with TRBD2. The CDR3 length is 15 residues. Trimming took 4 bases from V and 7 from J; bases not matched to a gene: 9. Germline assignment: CDR1 SGHDT and CDR2 YYEEEE.

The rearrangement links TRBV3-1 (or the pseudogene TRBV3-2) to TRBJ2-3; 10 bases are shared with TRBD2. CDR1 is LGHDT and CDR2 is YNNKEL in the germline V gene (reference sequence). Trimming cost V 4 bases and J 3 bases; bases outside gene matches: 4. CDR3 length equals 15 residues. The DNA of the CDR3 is TGTGCCAGCAGCCTACTAGCGGGGAAGACAGATACGCAGTATTTT. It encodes CASSLLAGKTDTQYF.

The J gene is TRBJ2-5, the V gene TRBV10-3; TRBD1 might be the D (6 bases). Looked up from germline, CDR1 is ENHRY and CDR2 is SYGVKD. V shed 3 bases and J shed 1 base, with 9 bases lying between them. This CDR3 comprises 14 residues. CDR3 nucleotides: TGTGCCATCAGTGACGGGACAAGCCAAGAGACCCAGTACTTC. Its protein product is CAISDGTSQETQYF.

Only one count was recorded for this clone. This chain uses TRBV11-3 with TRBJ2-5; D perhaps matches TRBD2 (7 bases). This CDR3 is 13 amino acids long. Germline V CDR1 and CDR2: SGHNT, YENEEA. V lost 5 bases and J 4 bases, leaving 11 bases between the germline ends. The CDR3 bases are TGTGCCAGCAGCAAAAGGGGGGGAGAGACCCAGTACTTC. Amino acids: CASSKRGGETQYF.

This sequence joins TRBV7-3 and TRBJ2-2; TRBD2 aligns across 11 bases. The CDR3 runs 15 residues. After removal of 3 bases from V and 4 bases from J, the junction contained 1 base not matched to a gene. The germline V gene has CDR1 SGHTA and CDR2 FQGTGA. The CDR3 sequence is CASSFGLAGTGELFF. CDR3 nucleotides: TGTGCCAGCAGCTTTGGACTAGCGGGCACCGGGGAGCTGTTTTTT.

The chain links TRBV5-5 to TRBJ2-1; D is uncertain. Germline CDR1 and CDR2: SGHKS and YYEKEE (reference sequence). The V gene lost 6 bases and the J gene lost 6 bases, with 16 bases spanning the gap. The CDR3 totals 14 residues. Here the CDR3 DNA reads TGTGCCAGCACCCCCGACCCCTCAGGCAATGAGCAGTTCTTC. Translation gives CASTPDPSGNEQFF.

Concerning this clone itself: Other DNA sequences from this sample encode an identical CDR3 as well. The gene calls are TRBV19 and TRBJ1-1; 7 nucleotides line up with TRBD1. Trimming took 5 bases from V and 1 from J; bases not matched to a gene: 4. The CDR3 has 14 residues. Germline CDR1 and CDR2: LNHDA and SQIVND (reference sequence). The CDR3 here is CASSPRGRNTEAFF. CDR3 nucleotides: TGTGCCAGTAGTCCTAGGGGGCGGAACACTGAAGCTTTCTTT.